This T cell receptor (beta chain) was profiled in a study of cytomegalovirus exposure and HLA in healthy donors. Germline lookup yields CDR1 MNHEY and CDR2 SMNVEV (reference sequence). This CDR3 region has 15 residues. The V segment lost 6 bases and the J segment 0 bases; nucleotides outside the gene matches: 4. Produced via immunoSEQ multiplex PCR; TCRdb's table is partial and in-frame only. The repertoire includes roughly 65,000 clones, approximately 94% of them detected once, and roughly 4.4% sits in the top ten. This rearrangement joins TRBV27 to TRBJ2-7, with 11 bases that match TRBD2. This TCR was sampled from a man aged 18 to 29 in good health and CMV-seropositive. The sequenced sample consisted of PBMCs. The CDR3 loop reads CASRELAGDSYEQYF. DNA of the CDR3: TGTGCCAGCAGAGAACTAGCGGGAGACTCCTACGAGCAGTACTTC.